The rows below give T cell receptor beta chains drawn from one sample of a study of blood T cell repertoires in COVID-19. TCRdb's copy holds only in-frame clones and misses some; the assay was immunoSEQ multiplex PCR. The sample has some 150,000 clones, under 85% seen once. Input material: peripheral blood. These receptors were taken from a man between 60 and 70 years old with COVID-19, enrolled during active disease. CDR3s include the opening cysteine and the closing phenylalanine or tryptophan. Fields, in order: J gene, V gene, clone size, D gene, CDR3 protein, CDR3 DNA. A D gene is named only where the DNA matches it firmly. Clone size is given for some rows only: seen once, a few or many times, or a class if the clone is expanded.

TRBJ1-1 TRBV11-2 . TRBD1 CASSSGTGYNTEAFF TGTGCCAGCAGCTCGGGGACAGGTTACAACACTGAAGCTTTCTTT
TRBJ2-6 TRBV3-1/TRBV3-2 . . CASSQSAGANVLTF TGTGCCAGCAGCCAATCTGCTGGGGCCAACGTCCTGACTTTC
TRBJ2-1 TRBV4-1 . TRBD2 CASSPGLWTSGRLENEQFF TGCGCCAGCAGCCCCGGACTTTGGACTAGCGGGAGACTTGAGAATGAGCAGTTCTTC
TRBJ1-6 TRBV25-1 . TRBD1 CASSSEPGQGYSPLHF TGTGCCAGCAGTTCCGAGCCGGGACAGGGTTATTCACCCCTCCACTTT
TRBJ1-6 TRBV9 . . CASSFLGGQNSPLHF TGTGCCAGCAGCTTCCTGGGGGGGCAAAATTCACCCCTCCACTTT
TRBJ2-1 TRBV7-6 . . CASSLEVGGLYNEQFF TGTGCCAGCAGCTTAGAGGTGGGAGGTCTCTACAATGAGCAGTTCTTC
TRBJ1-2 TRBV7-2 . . CASSLSQGNYGYTF TGTGCCAGCAGCTTATCCCAGGGGAACTATGGCTACACCTTC
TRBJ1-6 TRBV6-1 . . CASSGAQGPSPLHF TGTGCCAGCAGTGGAGCACAGGGTCCTTCACCCCTCCACTTT
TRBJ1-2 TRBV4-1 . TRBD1 CASSQVGTVPGYTF TGCGCCAGCAGCCAAGTCGGGACAGTCCCTGGCTACACCTTC
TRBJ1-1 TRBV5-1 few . CASSLEWHTEAFF TGCGCCAGCAGCTTGGAGTGGCACACTGAAGCTTTCTTT
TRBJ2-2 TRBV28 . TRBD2 CASIRGGDTGELFF TGTGCCAGCATCCGCGGGGGGGACACCGGGGAGCTGTTTTTT
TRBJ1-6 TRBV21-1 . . CASSLSCGTINSPLHF TGTGCCAGCAGTTTATCCTGCGGGACTATTAATTCACCCCTCCACTTT
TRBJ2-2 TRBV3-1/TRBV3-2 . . CASSPIQGSGELFF TGTGCCAGCAGCCCCATTCAGGGGTCCGGGGAGCTGTTTTTT
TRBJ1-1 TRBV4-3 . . CASSLPGQYEAFF TGCGCCAGCAGCCTTCCAGGACAGTATGAAGCTTTCTTT
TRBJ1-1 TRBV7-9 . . CASSRPNIAEAFF TGTGCCAGCAGCCGCCCTAATATAGCTGAAGCTTTCTTT
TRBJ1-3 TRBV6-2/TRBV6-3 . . CASSYLAGPLGNTIYF TGTGCCAGCAGTTACCTTGCGGGGCCTCTTGGAAACACCATATATTTT
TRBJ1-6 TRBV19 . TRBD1 CASNRGVNSPLHF TGTGCCAGTAACAGGGGGGTAAATTCACCCCTCCACTTT
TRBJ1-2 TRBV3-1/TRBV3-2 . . CASSQDSGSRGYTF TGTGCCAGCAGCCAAGATAGTGGGTCGAGGGGCTACACCTTC
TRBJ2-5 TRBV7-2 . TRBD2 CASSPTDRGLAGAGETQYF TGTGCCAGCAGCCCCACGGACAGGGGACTAGCGGGAGCCGGGGAGACCCAGTACTTC
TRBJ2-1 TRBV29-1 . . CSAGIERIYTHEQFF TGCAGCGCCGGCATAGAGCGGATCTACACCCATGAGCAGTTCTTC
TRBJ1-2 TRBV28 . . CASLKGGSGYTF TGTGCCAGCTTGAAGGGAGGGAGTGGCTACACCTTC
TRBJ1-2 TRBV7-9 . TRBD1 CASSFGVAGGVGYTF TGTGCCAGCAGCTTTGGGGTGGCAGGGGGCGTTGGCTACACCTTC
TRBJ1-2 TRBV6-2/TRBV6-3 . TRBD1 CASSRTGPEGYTF TGTGCCAGCAGCAGGACAGGGCCGGAGGGCTACACCTTC
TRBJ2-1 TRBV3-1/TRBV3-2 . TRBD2 CASSHLAGVGGGEQFF TGTGCCAGCAGCCATTTAGCGGGAGTTGGGGGGGGTGAGCAGTTCTTC